This T cell receptor beta chain was captured by sequencing in a study of blood T cell repertoires in COVID-19. Per the authors' pipeline: The assay estimated nucleated cells by amplifying reference gene primers. Generated by immunoSEQ multiplex PCR, the TCRdb table keeps only in-frame clones and is missing some. The DNA gave D and trimming, while V, J and clone size come from that table. The profile shows some 56,000 clones, 80% to 90% of them singletons. Sequencing input: peripheral blood. This clonotype was obtained from a woman aged 55-70 years with COVID-19, enrolled during active disease.

The CDR3 region has the DNA TGTGCCAGCAGCGTGGACAGCTCTGGAAACACCATATATTTT. Its protein is CASSVDSSGNTIYF. The chain uses TRBV9 and TRBJ1-3, with D perhaps matching TRBD1 (6 bases). There are 14 residues in the CDR3. V was pared by 2 bases and J by 0 bases, with 6 bases between. Looked up from germline, CDR1 is SGDLS and CDR2 is YYNGEE.